Below are 21 T cell receptor beta chains sequenced from a single sample in a study of cytomegalovirus exposure and HLA in healthy donors. With 60 Vbeta and 13 Jbeta primers, the PCR was carried out. Sequencing used immunoSEQ multiplex PCR; TCRdb keeps in-frame clones, though not all of them. This table holds about 160,000 clones, nearly 80% found once. What was sequenced was PBMCs. These receptor sequences come from a woman in her thirties or forties in good health and CMV-seronegative.

The rearrangement uses TRBV9 and TRBJ1-6; 10 nucleotides agree with TRBD1. The J segment lost 6 bases and the V segment lost 2 bases, leaving 8 bases of the junction unmatched. Per the germline V gene, CDR1 is SGDLS and CDR2 is YYNGEE. This CDR3 spans 17 amino acids. The CDR3 DNA reads TGTGCCAGCAGCGTCCGAGCCGGGACAGGGGCTAATTCACCCCTCCACTTT. It encodes CASSVRAGTGANSPLHF.

V is TRBV18 and J is TRBJ1-6, with D unresolved. Between the trimmed V and J ends, which lost 3 bases and 7 bases, there was a span of 22 bases. The CDR3 loop spans 18 amino acids. CDR1 is KGHSH and CDR2 is LQKENI in the germline V gene. The CDR3 region has the DNA TGTGCCAGCTCACCCCCCGGTAGTTGGCGTTTAGCGAATTCACCCCTCCACTTT. It codes for CASSPPGSWRLANSPLHF.

This clone was detected only once. The V and J genes are TRBV5-4 and TRBJ2-5; 9 nucleotides align to TRBD2. This CDR3 is 16 amino acids long. With 4 bases clipped from V and 1 base from J, the junction kept 8 bases outside the gene matches. CDR1 and CDR2 (germline): SGHNT, YYREEE (reference sequence). The CDR3 region has the DNA TGTGCCAGCAGCGGGGGACTAGCAGGGGCCCAAGAGACCCAGTACTTC. The encoded protein is CASSGGLAGAQETQYF.

The gene calls are TRBV9 and TRBJ1-4; D remains unclear. Germline CDR1 and CDR2: SGDLS and YYNGEE. V lost 1 base and J lost 6, with 13 bases in between. The CDR3 is 15 amino acids. This chain's CDR3 is CASSVSPGWDEKLFF. The CDR3 bases are TGTGCCAGCAGCGTAAGCCCCGGGTGGGATGAAAAACTGTTTTTT.

This clone was seen only once. CDR3 region: CASSLSPYEQYF. CDR3 bases: TGTGCCAGCAGCCTAAGCCCCTACGAGCAGTACTTC. The J gene is TRBJ2-5, the V gene TRBV7-9; no definite D call. The J call may not be correct, given that the DNA end is closer to TRBJ2-7. CDR3 length: 12 residues. Germline loops: CDR1 SEHNR, CDR2 FQNEAQ (reference sequence).

The chain couples TRBV25-1 to TRBJ2-3, with a possible D match to TRBD1 (6 bases). Trimming left V 3 bases short and J 4 bases short, with 17 bases between. This CDR3 spans 16 amino acids. CDR1 and CDR2 from the germline V gene are MGHDK and SYGVNS. The CDR3 region is CASSDPGQSSADTQYF. In DNA form, the CDR3 reads TGTGCCAGCAGTGACCCAGGACAGAGTTCAGCAGATACGCAGTATTTT.

As concerns this clone: The junction departs from the called germline gene at one end, perhaps through a read error. This chain links TRBV7-9 with TRBJ2-2; D not resolved. CDR3 size: 14 residues. CDR1 and CDR2 (germline): SEHNR, FQNEAQ (reference sequence). CDR3 residues: CSSSFTGNTGELFF. CDR3 nucleotides: TGTTCCAGCAGCTTTACGGGGAACACCGGGGAGCTGTTTTTT. The full variable domain, completed using reference TRBV7-9 and TRBJ2-2, is DTGVSQNPRHKITKRGQNVTFRCDPISEHNRLYWYRQTLGQGPEFLTYFQNEAQLEKSRLLSDRFSAERPKGSFSTLEIQRTEQGDSAMYLCSSSFTGNTGELFFGEGSRLTVL.

This chain joins TRBV9 and TRBJ1-1; D unresolved. Trimming removed 4 bases at V and 4 bases at J, with 14 bases between. CDR1 is SGDLS and CDR2 is YYNGEE in the germline V gene. The CDR3 loop spans 14 amino acids. The CDR3 loop reads CASSPTFEGTEAFF. The CDR3 DNA sequence: TGTGCCAGCAGCCCAACCTTTGAGGGCACTGAAGCTTTCTTT.

The V and J genes are TRBV14 and TRBJ1-1; no reliable D call. Germline V gene sequence: CDR1 SGHDN, CDR2 FVKESK. This CDR3 spans 13 amino acids. The ends were cut back, 6 bases at V and 1 base at J, with 9 bases in the middle. The CDR3 DNA reads TGTGCCAGCAGAAAACAGACGAACACTGAAGCTTTCTTT. As protein: CASRKQTNTEAFF.

This chain uses TRBV5-6 with TRBJ1-4; 7 positions agree with TRBD1. This CDR3 spans 15 amino acids. Germline trimming cut 4 bases from V and 8 bases from J; bases unmatched to any gene: 11. In germline, CDR1 is SGHDT, CDR2 YYEEEE. The CDR3 reads CASSPATGSVEKLFF. The CDR3 DNA follows: TGTGCCAGCAGCCCGGCGACAGGGTCGGTAGAAAAACTGTTTTTT.

The chain links TRBV28 to TRBJ1-6; 7 positions match TRBD1. Germline V gene sequence: CDR1 MDHEN, CDR2 SYDVKM. Trimming removed 2 bases from V and 4 bases from J; junction bases left unmatched: 2. The CDR3 spans 15 residues. CDR3 in DNA: TGTGCCAGCAGTTTAGGGGACAGATATAATTCACCCCTCCACTTT. Amino acid sequence: CASSLGDRYNSPLHF.

The chain employs TRBV6-4 and TRBJ1-2; a weak D match, TRBD1 (5 bases). CDR3 length: 16 residues. Germline values: CDR1 MRHNA, CDR2 SNTAGT. V lost 2 bases to trimming and J lost 2 bases, with 15 bases between them. The CDR3 region is CASSDEWGGFNYGYTF. The CDR3 nucleotides read TGTGCCAGCAGTGACGAATGGGGGGGGTTCAACTATGGCTACACCTTC.

This clone was found a few times. The chain couples TRBV5-5 to TRBJ2-1; the match to TRBD2 covers 9 bases. The CDR3 is 12 residues long. Trimming at V came to 1 base and at J to 13 bases, leaving 3 bases not matched to a gene. CDR1 SGHKS and CDR2 YYEKEE come from the germline V gene (reference sequence). The CDR3 reads CASSLMGTSQFF. The CDR3 nucleotides read TGTGCCAGCAGCTTGATGGGGACTAGCCAGTTCTTC.

The gene calls are TRBV7-2 and TRBJ1-2, with TRBD1 identical over 7 bases. Germline V CDR1 and CDR2: SGHTA, FQGNSA. J was trimmed by 5 bases and V by 5 bases; bases with no gene match: 11. This CDR3 contains 15 residues. As DNA, the CDR3 is TGTGCCAGCAGCCCACAAACAGGGGTCGGGTATGGCTACACCTTC. Translating it yields CASSPQTGVGYGYTF.

The rearrangement links TRBV6-1 to TRBJ1-2, with TRBD1 as a possible D gene (6 bases). CDR1 and CDR2 (germline): MNHNS, SASEGT. This CDR3 comprises 13 residues. The ends were cut back, 6 bases at V and 1 base at J, with 9 bases in the middle. The CDR3 sequence: CASRPDSNYGYTF. CDR3 bases: TGTGCCAGCAGACCGGACAGTAACTATGGCTACACCTTC.

The V call is TRBV5-8, the J call TRBJ1-5; D gene uncertain. The length of the CDR3 is 15 residues. Germline CDR1 is SGHTS and CDR2 is YDEGEE. V was clipped by 4 bases and J by 6 bases, with 17 bases between them. In DNA, the CDR3 is TGTGCCAGCAGCCCCTACGGCGGAGCAGCTCAGCCCCAGCATTTT. This translates into CASSPYGGAAQPQHF.

The chain carries TRBV7-2 and TRBJ2-5, with a weak D call TRBD2 (5 bases). Germline loops: CDR1 SGHTA, CDR2 FQGNSA. This CDR3 has 15 residues. The V gene lost 1 base and the J gene lost 2 bases, with 11 bases spanning the gap. The chain's CDR3 is CASSLGAGEQETQYF. The CDR3 DNA reads TGTGCCAGCAGCTTAGGGGCGGGCGAACAAGAGACCCAGTACTTC. The whole variable domain, filled in from reference TRBV7-2 and TRBJ2-5, reads GAGVSQSPSNKVTEKGKDVELRCDPISGHTALYWYRQSLGQGLEFLIYFQGNSAPDKSGLPSDRFSAERTGGSVSTLTIQRTQQEDSAVYLCASSLGAGEQETQYFGPGTRLLVL.

The chain joins TRBV15 to TRBJ2-7; 7 nucleotides agree with TRBD1. V was clipped by 2 bases and J by 2 bases; unmatched bases: 3. There are 14 residues in the CDR3. Germline CDR1 is LNHNV and CDR2 is YYDKDF (reference sequence). The CDR3 reads CATSRRDSTYEQYF. The DNA for the CDR3 is TGTGCCACCAGCAGAAGGGACAGTACCTACGAGCAGTACTTC. The full variable domain, rest sourced from reference TRBV15 and TRBJ2-7, is DAMVIQNPRYQVTQFGKPVTLSCSQTLNHNVMYWYQQKSSQAPKLLFHYYDKDFNNEADTPDNFQSRRPNTSFCFLDIRSPGLGDTAMYLCATSRRDSTYEQYFGPGTRLTVT.

The chain joins TRBV10-1 to TRBJ2-7, with D tentatively TRBD1 (5 bases). V was pared by 2 bases and J by 4 bases, with 9 bases between. CDR3 length: 13 residues. CDR1 is WNHNN and CDR2 is SYGVQD in the germline V gene (reference sequence). The CDR3 DNA is TGCGCCAGCAGTGAGGGACAAGGGTACGAGCAGTACTTC. Translated: CASSEGQGYEQYF.

Remarks on this clone: Other DNA sequences of this sample code for an identical CDR3. The chain couples TRBV18 to TRBJ1-3; D may be TRBD1 (5 bases). Trimming removed 3 bases at V and 2 bases at J, with 8 bases between. CDR1 and CDR2 from the germline V gene are KGHSH and LQKENI. The CDR3 runs 14 residues. CDR3 amino acids: CASSPQGAGNTIYF. The CDR3 DNA follows: TGTGCCAGCTCACCCCAGGGTGCTGGAAACACCATATATTTT.

This clone appeared a few times. J is TRBJ2-7 and V is TRBV11-2; D is perhaps TRBD2 (5 bases). Deletions cut 2 bases from V and 6 bases from J, with 11 bases between. Germline V gives CDR1 SGHAT, CDR2 FQNNGV. The CDR3 contains 13 residues. The CDR3 sequence is CASSLILGSEQYF. DNA for the CDR3: TGTGCCAGCAGCTTAATTCTAGGGAGCGAGCAGTACTTC.